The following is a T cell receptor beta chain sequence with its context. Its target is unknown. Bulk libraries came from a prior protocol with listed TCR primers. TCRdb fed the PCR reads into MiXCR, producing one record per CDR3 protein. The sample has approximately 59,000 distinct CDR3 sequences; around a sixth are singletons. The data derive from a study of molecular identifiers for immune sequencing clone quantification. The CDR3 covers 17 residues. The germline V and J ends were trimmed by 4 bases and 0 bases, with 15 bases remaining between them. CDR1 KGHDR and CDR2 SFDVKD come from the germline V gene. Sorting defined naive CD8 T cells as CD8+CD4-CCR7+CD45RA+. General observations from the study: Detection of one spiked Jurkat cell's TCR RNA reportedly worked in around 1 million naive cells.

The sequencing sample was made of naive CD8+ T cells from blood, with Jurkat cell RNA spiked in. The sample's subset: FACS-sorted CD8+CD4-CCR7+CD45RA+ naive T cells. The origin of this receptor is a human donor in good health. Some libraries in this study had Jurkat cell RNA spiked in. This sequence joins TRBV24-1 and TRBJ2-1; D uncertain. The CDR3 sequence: CATSDRPLGGSYNEQFF. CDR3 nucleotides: TGTGCCACCAGTGACCGGCCCCTTGGCGGCTCCTACAATGAGCAGTTCTTC.